This TCR beta chain emerged from a study of regulatory T cells in long-lasting Graves disease. A few counts support this clonotype. The time point was: newly diagnosed GD, antithyroid drugs for less than 3 months. PBMCs provided the RNA from which the TCR library was made. Criteria from the American Thyroid Association guidelines were applied to diagnose Graves' disease. The CDR3 is 15 residues long. Trimming removed 3 bases from V and 6 bases from J, with 18 bases in between. CDR1 MNHNS and CDR2 SASEGT come from the germline V gene. HTBI primers from iRepertoire and Arm-PCR of CDR3 regions yielded the TCR beta libraries. In the original workflow: Sample data revealed under 75 TRBV and about 15 TRBJ segments. TCRdb re-analysed the multiplex PCR reads in MiXCR, keeping a single row per CDR3 protein. Clone size and V and J calls follow TCRdb, not the original study. The sample records 680,000 or so distinct CDR3 sequences, roughly 15% being singletons.

These sequences were also reported in another study, on T cells in Graves' hyperthyroidism and ophthalmopathy. That report notes: HTBI primers were used for first-round RT-PCR of the TCR CDR3. A model using 13 V-J features told ophthalmopathy apart from stable hyperthyroidism.

The input for sequencing was peripheral blood mononuclear cells (PBMCs), taken at new diagnosis, from a patient treated with antithyroid drugs. This TCR was sampled from a woman aged 30 to 39 with Graves disease. The rearrangement uses TRBV6-1 and TRBJ2-7; D is uncertain. The CDR3 region is CASSDSGRPLGEQYF. CDR3 sequence (DNA): TGTGCCAGCAGTGATAGTGGCAGGCCCCTGGGCGAGCAGTACTTC.